The 18 T cell receptor beta chains below were found in one sample sequenced in a study of T cells expressing NK-cell markers. TCRdb re-called the 5' RACE reads and shows each CDR3 protein once, DNA omitted. The specimen's table records some 110,000 distinct CDR3 sequences. The sample was blood T cells: a sorted CD56 or NKG2C T cell subset, CD4+ or CD8+ T cells, or bulk PBMC T cells (not recorded which). The receptors come from a woman between 18 and 69 years old in good health.

The rearrangement links TRBV12-3 or TRBV12-4 to TRBJ2-5; the TRBD1 assignment by TCRdb is unverifiable without DNA. The CDR3 contains 16 residues. CDR3 sequence reads: CASQASTPGGEETQYF.

V gene TRBV6-2 or TRBV6-3 combines with J gene TRBJ2-1. The CDR3 is 14 residues long. Germline CDR1 is MNHEY and CDR2 is SVGEGT. CDR3 sequence reads: CASSYRESYNEQFF.

V usage is TRBV29-1 and J usage is TRBJ1-1; the TRBD1 assignment by TCRdb is unverifiable without DNA. Germline CDR1 SQVTM, CDR2 ANQGSEA. The CDR3 totals 15 residues. CDR3 region: CSVGGPGTGNTEAFF. The full variable domain, its missing parts supplied by reference TRBV29-1 and TRBJ1-1, is SAVISQKPSRDICQRGTSLTIQCQVDSQVTMMFWYRQQPGQSLTLIATANQGSEATYESGFVIDKFPISRPNLTFSTLTVSNMSPEDSSIYLCSVGGPGTGNTEAFFGQGTRLTVV.

J is TRBJ2-4 and V is TRBV6-1; absent DNA, TCRdb's TRBD2 call cannot be checked. Germline CDR1 and CDR2: MNHNS and SASEGT. This CDR3 has 15 amino acids. CDR3: CASSPPQGGKNIQYF.

This rearrangement joins TRBV7-9 to TRBJ1-3; lacking DNA, the TRBD1 call made by TCRdb goes unchecked. The germline gives CDR1 SEHNR, CDR2 FQNEAQ (reference sequence). This CDR3 spans 17 amino acids. The CDR3 loop reads CASSPLGTADSGNTIYF.

The rearrangement joins TRBV29-1 to TRBJ2-5; absent DNA, TCRdb's TRBD1 call cannot be checked. In germline, CDR1 is SQVTM, CDR2 ANQGSEA. The CDR3 totals 16 residues. CDR3 protein: CSVDSPLNTYQETQYF.

The chain recombines TRBV11-2 with TRBJ1-1; TCRdb returns TRBD1, unconfirmable since there is no DNA. The CDR3 length is 17 residues. Germline values: CDR1 SGHAT, CDR2 FQNNGV. CDR3 sequence reads: CASSPRKWGRADTEAFF. Drawing the rest from reference TRBV11-2 and TRBJ1-1, the complete variable domain is EAGVAQSPRYKIIEKRQSVAFWCNPISGHATLYWYQQILGQGPKLLIQFQNNGVVDDSQLPKDRFSAERLKGVDSTLKIQPAKLEDSAVYLCASSPRKWGRADTEAFFGQGTRLTVV.

This chain uses TRBV7-8 with TRBJ2-5. In germline, CDR1 is SGHVS, CDR2 FQNEAQ. The CDR3 spans 11 residues. The CDR3 loop reads CASSFAETQYF.

The CDR3 reads CSGTDLSGNEQYF. V usage is TRBV29-1 and J usage is TRBJ2-7. The CDR3 sequence is 13 residues long. Germline assignment: CDR1 SQVTM and CDR2 ANQGSEA.

V usage is TRBV4-3 and J usage is TRBJ2-1; the D call from TCRdb, TRBD2, cannot be confirmed without DNA. Looked up from germline, CDR1 is LGHNA and CDR2 is YSLEER. The CDR3 spans 14 residues. CDR3 protein: CASSQGSSGGYRFF.

The CDR3 is CASTQEGAPYPDEQFF. The chain employs TRBV6-2 or TRBV6-3 and TRBJ2-1; there is no DNA to check the TCRdb D call of TRBD1. Germline V gives CDR1 MNHEY, CDR2 SVGEGT. This CDR3 has 16 residues.

CDR3 protein: CASQFTKPNTEAFF. The chain recombines TRBV28 with TRBJ1-1. Germline V CDR1 and CDR2: MDHEN, SYDVKM. The length of the CDR3 is 14 residues. Full variable domain (remainder filled in from reference TRBV28 and TRBJ1-1): DVKVTQSSRYLVKRTGEKVFLECVQDMDHENMFWYRQDPGLGLRLIYFSYDVKMKEKGDIPEGYSVSREKKERFSLILESASTNQTSMYLCASQFTKPNTEAFFGQGTRLTVV.

This CDR3 reads CASSLELGSSGNTIYF. The chain carries TRBV5-1 and TRBJ1-3. CDR1 SGHRS and CDR2 YFSETQ come from the germline V gene. This CDR3 is built from 16 residues.

The genes are TRBV7-9 and TRBJ2-1. This CDR3 is built from 14 residues. CDR1 and CDR2 (germline): SEHNR, FQNEAQ (reference sequence). The CDR3 here is CASSPTFSYNEQFF.

The CDR3: CASSPGQTNQPQHF. The rearrangement links TRBV12-3 or TRBV12-4 to TRBJ1-5; TCRdb's D call, TRBD1, is unchecked because there is no DNA. This CDR3 is 14 amino acids long.

The V call is TRBV27, the J call TRBJ1-1; the TCRdb D gene call, TRBD1, has no DNA to confirm it. CDR1 is MNHEY and CDR2 is SMNVEV in the germline V gene (reference sequence). The length of the CDR3 is 14 residues. CDR3: CASSLDRGDTEAFF.

This rearrangement joins TRBV5-6 to TRBJ1-4. Germline loops: CDR1 SGHDT, CDR2 YYEEEE. The CDR3 runs 13 residues. Here the CDR3 reads CASSLAADEKLFF.

The chain couples TRBV5-4 to TRBJ2-1; lacking DNA, the TRBD2 call made by TCRdb goes unchecked. CDR1 is SGHNT, CDR2 YYREEE, per germline (reference sequence). This CDR3 spans 14 amino acids. The CDR3 sequence is CASSLGLAGIEQFF.